Following are 22 T cell receptor beta chains from one sample sequenced in a study of blood T cells in healthy people across ages. Together with a sample-barcoded 5' primer, a J-beta primer mix was included in a second PCR lasting roughly 6 to 12 cycles. TCRdb used MiXCR to reprocess the 5' RACE reads, holding one entry per CDR3 protein. The sample lists hundreds of thousands of distinct CDR3 sequences; over 45% were seen once. The specimen was blood. All receptors come from a man younger than 45 in good health.

This clonotype was picked up a small number of times. The genes are TRBV7-2 and TRBJ1-5; D call uncertain. The CDR3 spans 14 residues. V lost 1 base and J lost 6, with 10 bases in between. In germline, CDR1 is SGHTA, CDR2 FQGNSA. This chain's CDR3 is CASSLGSDTQPQHF. The DNA for the CDR3 is TGTGCCAGCAGCTTAGGTTCGGATACTCAGCCCCAGCATTTT.

V usage is TRBV9 and J usage is TRBJ2-5; D perhaps matches TRBD2 (7 bases). V lost 3 bases and J 1 base, leaving 13 bases between the germline ends. Germline V gene data show CDR1 as SGDLS and CDR2 as YYNGEE. This CDR3 comprises 15 residues. In DNA, the CDR3 is TGTGCCAGCAGCGGGACGGGGGGCAGCCAAGAGACCCAGTACTTC. Translated, it gives CASSGTGGSQETQYF.

This clonotype was counted a single time. The chain employs TRBV10-3 and TRBJ2-3; D is perhaps TRBD2 (6 bases). The germline V gene encodes CDR1 ENHRY and CDR2 SYGVKD. The V end lost 5 bases, the J end lost 7 bases, and 16 bases lay between the germline ends. CDR3 size: 14 residues. Here the CDR3 DNA reads TGTGCCATCAGTCCTAGCGCCCGACGTCATACGCAGTATTTT. This codes for CAISPSARRHTQYF.

This chain uses TRBV10-1 with TRBJ2-1, with TRBD2 matching over 10 bases. CDR1 and CDR2 from the germline V gene are WNHNN and SYGVQD (reference sequence). V dropped 6 bases and J dropped 7; count of bases not matched to a gene: 9. This CDR3 has 15 residues. CDR3 DNA: TGCGCCAGCAGCCCCGAGGGACTAGCGATGAATGAGCAGTTCTTC. Translated, it gives CASSPEGLAMNEQFF.

The genes are TRBV7-2 and TRBJ2-5; D unresolved. CDR1 and CDR2 from the germline V gene are SGHTA and FQGNSA. V lost 5 bases and J lost 5, with 12 bases in between. This CDR3 is 13 amino acids long. CDR3 coding DNA: TGTGCCAGCAGCCCTCGCTGGGCGGAGACCCAGTACTTC. Translated, it gives CASSPRWAETQYF.

The chain links TRBV6-1 to TRBJ1-1; possibly TRBD1 for D (6 bases). The CDR3 has 13 amino acids. The V end lost 8 bases, the J end lost 1 base, and 11 bases lay between the germline ends. CDR1 is MNHNS and CDR2 is SASEGT in the germline V gene. The CDR3 nucleotides are TGTGCCAGCTACAGGGTAGGGAACACTGAAGCTTTCTTT. This gives the protein CASYRVGNTEAFF.

The rearrangement links TRBV29-1 to TRBJ2-7, with D possibly matching TRBD2 (5 bases). Trimming stripped 1 base from V and 2 bases from J, with 9 bases between. CDR1 and CDR2 from the germline V gene are SQVTM and ANQGSEA. The CDR3 runs 13 residues. CDR3 sequence (DNA): TGCAGCGTTGAAGGCGGGCAGCCCTACGAGCAGTACTTC. As protein: CSVEGGQPYEQYF.

The rearrangement joins TRBV9 to TRBJ2-4, with 7 nucleotides matching TRBD1. The length of the CDR3 is 18 residues. The V segment lost 1 base and the J segment 3 bases; nucleotides outside the gene matches: 13. CDR1 and CDR2 from the germline V gene are SGDLS and YYNGEE. The DNA for the CDR3 is TGTGCCAGCAGCGTAACTCCAGGGTTAGGGGGCGGCAAAAACATTCAGTACTTC. It is translated as CASSVTPGLGGGKNIQYF.

The chain joins TRBV5-1 to TRBJ2-1; 8 positions match TRBD1. The V gene end was trimmed by 4 bases and the J gene end by 9 bases; junction bases not matched to a gene: 12. CDR1 is SGHRS and CDR2 is YFSETQ in the germline V gene. The CDR3 has 15 amino acids. CDR3: CASSPRQGQGREQFF. The CDR3 coding sequence is TGCGCCAGCAGCCCAAGACAAGGACAGGGCCGTGAGCAGTTCTTC.

The rearrangement joins TRBV6-5 to TRBJ2-5; D call uncertain. Looked up from germline, CDR1 is MNHEY and CDR2 is SVGAGI. The V gene lost 3 bases and the J gene lost 7 bases, with 15 bases spanning the gap. The CDR3 length is 14 residues. The CDR3 protein is CASSYSALEGTQYF. In nucleotides, the CDR3 is TGTGCCAGCAGTTATTCCGCCTTGGAAGGGACCCAGTACTTC.

The chain links TRBV10-3 to TRBJ2-5; 12 bases align to TRBD2. The J call could be wrong; TRBJ2-7 is a better fit for the DNA end. The CDR3 runs to 17 residues. Germline loops: CDR1 ENHRY, CDR2 SYGVKD. CDR3 nucleotide sequence: TGTGCCATCAGGCCCCCACTAGCGGGAGGTCAGATCGACGAGCAGTACTTC. Translated, it gives CAIRPPLAGGQIDEQYF.

The chain joins TRBV12-3 or TRBV12-4 to TRBJ2-7; D unclear. The CDR3 consists of 12 residues. With 0 bases removed from V and 6 bases from J, the gap between germline ends came to 6 bases. The CDR3 protein is CASSLAWAEQYF. Here the CDR3 DNA reads TGTGCCAGCAGTTTAGCCTGGGCCGAGCAGTACTTC.

This sequence joins TRBV10-3 and TRBJ1-2, with D hard to call. Trimming took 10 bases from V and 0 from J, leaving 12 bases between them. Germline V gene sequence: CDR1 ENHRY, CDR2 SYGVKD. The CDR3 covers 13 residues. The CDR3 DNA is TGTGCCAGCAATAGTGGATCTAACTATGGCTACACCTTC. The encoded protein is CASNSGSNYGYTF.

The chain carries TRBV7-6 and TRBJ2-7; 7 bases match TRBD1. CDR1 is SGHVS and CDR2 is FNYEAQ in the germline V gene. The CDR3 sequence is 13 residues long. Losses at the gene ends were 5 bases for V and 9 bases for J; bases not matched to a gene: 10. CDR3 sequence: CASSRTGQIGQYF. The DNA for the CDR3 is TGTGCCAGCAGCCGGACAGGACAGATAGGGCAGTACTTC.

This clonotype has just one count. This sequence joins TRBV27 and TRBJ1-6; D is perhaps TRBD1 (5 bases). The CDR3 covers 12 residues. The germline V gene encodes CDR1 MNHEY and CDR2 SMNVEV (reference sequence). Trimming stripped 10 bases from V and 10 bases from J, with 14 bases between. For the CDR3, the DNA is TGTGCCACCGGGGTTTGGGGCTCACCCCTCCACTTT. Its translation is CATGVWGSPLHF.

This sequence joins TRBV19 and TRBJ1-1, with TRBD1 matching 7 bases. The CDR3 length is 15 residues. Germline CDR1 LNHDA, CDR2 SQIVND (reference sequence). V lost 5 bases and J lost 2; bases outside the gene matches: 8. Written as DNA, the CDR3 is TGTGCCAGTAGTTTCTCGACAGGGTACAACACTGAAGCTTTCTTT. Translation: CASSFSTGYNTEAFF.

As to this clonotype: Possible read error: a much larger clone is one base away. This chain links TRBV7-2 with TRBJ1-6; D gene ambiguous. CDR3 length: 15 residues. Germline CDR1 and CDR2: SGHTA and FQGNSA. V was shortened by 3 bases and J by 0 bases, with 6 bases between the two germline ends. Here the CDR3 reads CASSFGSSYNSPLHF. CDR3 nucleotides: TGTGCCAGCAGCTTCGGGAGCTCCTATAATTCACCCCTCCACTTT.

This chain uses TRBV24-1 with TRBJ2-5; D is ambiguous. The CDR3 contains 12 residues. V was clipped by 9 bases and J by 5 bases, with 12 bases between them. Germline loops: CDR1 KGHDR, CDR2 SFDVKD. CDR3: CATADTDETQYF. The CDR3 DNA reads TGTGCCACCGCCGACACGGACGAGACCCAGTACTTC.

The chain combines TRBV7-9 with TRBJ2-1, with 9 bases lining up with TRBD1. Germline V lookup: CDR1 SEHNR, CDR2 FQNEAQ (reference sequence). V dropped 5 bases and J dropped 9; count of bases not matched to a gene: 8. The CDR3 runs 14 residues. CDR3 region: CASSAGQGGGEQFF. The CDR3 bases are TGTGCCAGCAGCGCGGGACAGGGTGGTGGTGAGCAGTTCTTC.

The table lists this clonotype with many counts. This rearrangement joins TRBV10-3 to TRBJ2-3, with D perhaps TRBD1 (5 bases). Per germline, CDR1 ENHRY and CDR2 SYGVKD. This CDR3 has 14 residues. V lost 7 bases to trimming and J lost 4 bases, with 15 bases between them. The CDR3 loop is CAIMDTRTSDTQYF. For the CDR3, the DNA is TGTGCCATCATGGACACCCGAACCTCAGATACGCAGTATTTT.

This chain joins TRBV7-9 and TRBJ1-6; no clear D. V was trimmed by 5 bases and J by 6 bases, leaving 11 bases between them. Germline V gives CDR1 SEHNR, CDR2 FQNEAQ (reference sequence). The CDR3 totals 14 residues. The DNA of the CDR3 is TGTGCCAGCAGCCCAAGCCTGGGTAATTCACCCCTCCACTTT. This encodes CASSPSLGNSPLHF.

The V gene is TRBV5-1, the J gene TRBJ2-1; either TRBD1 or TRBD2 may supply D (5 bases each). This CDR3 region has 13 residues. Trimming took 4 bases from V and 8 from J, leaving 13 bases between them. CDR1 and CDR2 from the germline V gene are SGHRS and YFSETQ. As DNA, the CDR3 is TGCGCCAGCAGCGGGGCAAACGGGGATGAGCAGTTCTTC. It yields the protein CASSGANGDEQFF.